This TCR beta chain was sequenced in a study of early T cells in non-severe SARS-CoV-2 infection. Study details: Sequencing input comprised bulk RNA from unsorted whole blood; chain pairing was not available. Study-wide findings and caveats: Anti-spike CD8 responses were favored by VDJdb matching, which missed private and CD4 specificities.

The protocol attached unique molecular identifiers to individual cDNA molecules. TCRdb processed the 5' RACE reads anew with MiXCR; each CDR3 protein has one entry. The sample contains tens of thousands of distinct CDR3 sequences, approximately 17% of which appear only once. Notes on this clonotype: Its target is unknown.

V gave up 6 bases and J gave up 6 bases, with 21 bases separating them. Germline lookup yields CDR1 MDHEN and CDR2 SYDVKM. The CDR3 runs to 16 residues. Specimen: whole blood, collected at baseline. The rearrangement uses TRBV28 and TRBJ1-5, with D unclear. The origin of this receptor is an adult who was a healthcare worker with PCR-confirmed SARS-CoV-2 infection or an uninfected control (not recorded which). The CDR3 is CASRLSAGLLLQPQHF. Here the CDR3 DNA reads TGTGCCAGCAGACTATCCGCCGGGCTTCTTCTTCAGCCCCAGCATTTT.